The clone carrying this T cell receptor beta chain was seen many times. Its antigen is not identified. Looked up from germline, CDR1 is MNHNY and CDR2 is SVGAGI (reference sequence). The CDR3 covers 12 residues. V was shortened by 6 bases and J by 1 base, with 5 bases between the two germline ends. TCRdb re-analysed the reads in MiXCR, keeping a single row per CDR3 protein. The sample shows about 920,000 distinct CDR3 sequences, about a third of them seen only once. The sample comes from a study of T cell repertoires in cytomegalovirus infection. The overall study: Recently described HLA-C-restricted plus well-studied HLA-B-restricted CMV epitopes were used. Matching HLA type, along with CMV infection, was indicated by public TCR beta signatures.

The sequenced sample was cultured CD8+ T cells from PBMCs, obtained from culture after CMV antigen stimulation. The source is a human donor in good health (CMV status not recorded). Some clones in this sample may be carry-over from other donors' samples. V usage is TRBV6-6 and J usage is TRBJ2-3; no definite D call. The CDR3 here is CASSEGTDTQYF. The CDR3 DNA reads TGTGCCAGCAGCGAGGGCACAGATACGCAGTATTTT.